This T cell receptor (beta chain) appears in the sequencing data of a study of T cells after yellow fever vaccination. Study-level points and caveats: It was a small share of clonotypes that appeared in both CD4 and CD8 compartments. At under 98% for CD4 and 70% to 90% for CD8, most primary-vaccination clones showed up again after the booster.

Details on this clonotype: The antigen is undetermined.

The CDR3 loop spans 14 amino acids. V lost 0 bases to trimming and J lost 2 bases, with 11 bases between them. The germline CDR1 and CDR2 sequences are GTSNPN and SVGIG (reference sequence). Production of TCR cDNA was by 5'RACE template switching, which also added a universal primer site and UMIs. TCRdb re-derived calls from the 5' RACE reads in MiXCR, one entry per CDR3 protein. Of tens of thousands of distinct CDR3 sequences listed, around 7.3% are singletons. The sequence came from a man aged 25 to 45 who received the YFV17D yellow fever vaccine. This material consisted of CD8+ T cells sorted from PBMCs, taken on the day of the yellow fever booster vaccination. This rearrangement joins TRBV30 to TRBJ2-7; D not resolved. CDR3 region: CAWSVFAGPYEQYF. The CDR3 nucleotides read TGTGCCTGGAGTGTCTTTGCCGGACCCTACGAGCAGTACTTC.